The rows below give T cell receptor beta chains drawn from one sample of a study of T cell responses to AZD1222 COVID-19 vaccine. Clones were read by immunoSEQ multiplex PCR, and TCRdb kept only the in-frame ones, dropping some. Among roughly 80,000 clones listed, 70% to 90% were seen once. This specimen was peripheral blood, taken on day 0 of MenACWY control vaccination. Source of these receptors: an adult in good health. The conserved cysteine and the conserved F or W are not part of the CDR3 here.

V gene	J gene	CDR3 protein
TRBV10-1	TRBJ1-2	ASSESVGGTGPYGYT
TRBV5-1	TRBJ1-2	ASSWGPQGYT
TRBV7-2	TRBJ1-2	ASSATGTQVWGYT
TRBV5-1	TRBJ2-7	ASSLEGQNSYEQY
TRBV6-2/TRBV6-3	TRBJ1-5	ASSYSRGTGNYQPQH
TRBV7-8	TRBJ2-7	ASSRNRDIYEQY
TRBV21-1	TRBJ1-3	ASSKAAVGNTIY
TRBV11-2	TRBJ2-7	ASSWGGTPSYEQY
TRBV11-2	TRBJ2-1	ASSSTQSGTLYNEQF
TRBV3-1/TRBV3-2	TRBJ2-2	ASSQASPAGELF
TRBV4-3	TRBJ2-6	ASGTPRSGANVLT
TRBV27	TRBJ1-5	ASSFAGTGAPQPQH
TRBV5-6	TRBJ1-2	ASSLARAAALHYGYT
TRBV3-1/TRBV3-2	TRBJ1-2	ASSQDLVQGHGYT
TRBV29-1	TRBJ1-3	SGIQGPGNTIY
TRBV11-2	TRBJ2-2	ASSLDWAVGSAGELF